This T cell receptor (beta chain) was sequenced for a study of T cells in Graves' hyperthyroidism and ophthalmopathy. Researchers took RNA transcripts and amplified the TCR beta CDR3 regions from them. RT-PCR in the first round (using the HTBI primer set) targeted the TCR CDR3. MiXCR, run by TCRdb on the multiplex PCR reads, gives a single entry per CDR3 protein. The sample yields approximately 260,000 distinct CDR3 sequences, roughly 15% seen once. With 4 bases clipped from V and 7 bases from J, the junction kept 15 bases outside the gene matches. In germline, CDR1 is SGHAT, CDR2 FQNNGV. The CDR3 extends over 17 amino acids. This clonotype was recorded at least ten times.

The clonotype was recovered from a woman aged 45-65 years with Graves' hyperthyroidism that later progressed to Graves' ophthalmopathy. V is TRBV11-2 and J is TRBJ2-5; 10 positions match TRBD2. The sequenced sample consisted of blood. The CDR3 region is CASSSLAGGAEWGTQYF. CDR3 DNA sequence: TGTGCCAGCAGCTCATTAGCGGGAGGAGCTGAGTGGGGGACCCAGTACTTC.